The clone carrying this TCR beta chain was picked up many times. The target antigen is unknown. This CDR3 is 15 amino acids long. Trimming took off 3 bases at V and 0 bases at J, with 9 bases between the two ends. This entry comes from a study of CD8+CD57+ T cells in acquired aplastic anemia. Study information: Sorted CD4+ and CD8+ cells yielded DNA averaging about 3.2 ug. Some 11 million reads, on average, were obtained for CD4+ cells from healthy donors. Overall study findings and caveats: In common between the patients and the controls were around 30 CD8+ CDR3 sequences.

The template used for profiling TCR beta VDJ and CDR3 was genomic DNA. Each CDR3 protein gets one entry after TCRdb re-called the reads with MiXCR. The repertoire holds 180,000 or so distinct CDR3 sequences, with 40% to 50% as singletons. Specimen: sorted CD4+, CD8+, or CD8+CD57+ T cells (not recorded which) from PBMCs. This clonotype was obtained from a human donor in good health. V is TRBV12-3 or TRBV12-4 and J is TRBJ1-3, with D unclear. The CDR3 spells CASSFRILSGNTIYF. In DNA, the CDR3 is TGTGCCAGCAGTTTCCGCATACTCTCTGGAAACACCATATATTTT.